This entry lists 8 T cell receptor beta chains sequenced from one sample in a study of cytomegalovirus exposure and HLA in healthy donors. Primers included in the PCR were 60 Vbeta and 13 Jbeta primers. Using immunoSEQ multiplex PCR, the repertoire was profiled, and TCRdb retains in-frame clones only, with some absent. The sample holds approximately 110,000 clones, about 81% seen once. The sample was PBMCs. The receptors come from a woman aged 25 to 45 in good health and CMV-seronegative.

The genes are TRBV11-2 and TRBJ2-6, with 7 positions matching TRBD1. The germline CDR1 and CDR2 sequences are SGHAT and FQNNGV. Germline trimming cut 4 bases from V and 4 bases from J; bases unmatched to any gene: 7. The CDR3 sequence is 16 residues long. Here the CDR3 reads CASSSVTGVGANVLTF. The CDR3, as DNA: TGTGCCAGCAGCTCCGTCACAGGGGTAGGGGCCAACGTCCTGACTTTC.

The V call is TRBV5-1, the J call TRBJ2-7, with 10 bases identical to TRBD2. J lost 4 bases, V lost 1 base, and 8 bases had no gene match. CDR1 SGHRS and CDR2 YFSETQ come from the germline V gene. CDR3 length: 16 amino acids. The CDR3 is CASSLRWPSGGYEQYF. CDR3 nucleotide sequence: TGCGCCAGCAGCTTGCGGTGGCCTAGCGGGGGATACGAGCAGTACTTC.

This chain links TRBV11-2 with TRBJ1-1; no firm D call. Germline assignment: CDR1 SGHAT and CDR2 FQNNGV. The CDR3 has 13 residues. The germline V and J ends were trimmed by 2 bases and 4 bases, with 8 bases remaining between them. As DNA, the CDR3 is TGTGCCAGCAGCTTAACGCGGGGCACTGAAGCTTTCTTT. Translated: CASSLTRGTEAFF. The whole variable domain, remainder taken from reference TRBV11-2 and TRBJ1-1, is EAGVAQSPRYKIIEKRQSVAFWCNPISGHATLYWYQQILGQGPKLLIQFQNNGVVDDSQLPKDRFSAERLKGVDSTLKIQPAKLEDSAVYLCASSLTRGTEAFFGQGTRLTVV.

This clone was recorded a few times. The V gene is TRBV6-5, the J gene TRBJ2-3, with 9 bases aligning to TRBD1. CDR1 and CDR2 from the germline V gene are MNHEY and SVGAGI. The CDR3 covers 15 residues. J was trimmed by 5 bases and V by 2 bases; bases with no gene match: 5. CDR3 region: CASSYRDRVIDTQYF. For the CDR3, the DNA is TGTGCCAGCAGTTACAGGGACAGGGTTATAGATACGCAGTATTTT.

J is TRBJ1-3 and V is TRBV19; a possible D gene is TRBD1 (6 bases). This CDR3 comprises 16 residues. CDR1 is LNHDA, CDR2 SQIVND, per germline (reference sequence). Deletions cut 6 bases from V and 0 bases from J, with 15 bases between. The CDR3 nucleotides read TGTGCCAGTAGCGCAATAGTAGGGGGCTCTGGAAACACCATATATTTT. Protein sequence: CASSAIVGGSGNTIYF.

The rearrangement links TRBV5-1 to TRBJ2-1; TRBD1 might be the D (5 bases). The V gene's germline CDR1 is SGHRS and CDR2 YFSETQ. The CDR3 runs 11 residues. V lost 0 bases to trimming and J lost 12 bases, with 7 bases between them. This CDR3 reads CASSLGDRQFF. The CDR3, as DNA: TGCGCCAGCAGCTTGGGAGACAGGCAGTTCTTC.

This clone turned up a few times. The chain has TRBV6-1 and TRBJ1-2; no clear D gene. Germline V gene data show CDR1 as MNHNS and CDR2 as SASEGT. The CDR3 consists of 11 residues. Trimming stripped 3 bases from V and 5 bases from J, with 4 bases between. CDR3 sequence (DNA): TGTGCCAGCAGTGAGCGGTATGGCTACACCTTC. Its protein is CASSERYGYTF.

The V gene is TRBV7-9, the J gene TRBJ2-7; 9 nucleotides agree with TRBD1. The J segment lost 1 base and the V segment lost 5 bases, leaving 15 bases of the junction unmatched. Germline CDR1 SEHNR, CDR2 FQNEAQ (reference sequence). The CDR3 totals 18 residues. The CDR3 sequence: CASSRLLGRGQGSYEQYF. CDR3 in DNA: TGTGCCAGCAGCCGATTACTAGGGAGGGGACAGGGTTCCTACGAGCAGTACTTC.